The T cell receptor (beta chain) under discussion was sequenced for a study of T cell responses to AZD1222 COVID-19 vaccine (dated by TCRdb to the early 2020s). General notes on the study: AZD1222 recipients given second doses at about 4 weeks or at about 12 weeks were pooled, since spike-specific TCR depth and breadth were not found to differ between the two schedules. Trial participants were enrolled by age into 18-55, 56-69 and 70-plus year subgroups, with around 140, 26 and 57 TCR-sequenced participants respectively. A total of 233 trial participants underwent TCR sequencing, of whom about 200 received two doses of AZD1222 and around 25 received two doses of the MenACWY control vaccine.

To note about this clone: Its antigen is still unknown. No quality values exist for individual bases; no much larger clone is one base distant.

The CDR3 sequence holds 15 residues, the cysteine and phenylalanine included. The kept DNA is CDR3 alone, 45 bases in frame from the first base. Unmatched junction bases come to 6, with V trimmed by 0 bases and J by 5 bases. The CDR3 regions of human TCRbeta chains were analyzed by immunosequencing. In the source study's methods: Repertoire TCRs were matched against a reference library of SARS-CoV-2-specific TCRs generated with the MIRA antigen-specificity platform. Breadth meant the fraction of unique TCRs that were SARS-CoV-2-associated, whereas depth meant the fraction of total T cells that were SARS-CoV-2-associated. Using the MIRA data, every spike-specific TCR was mapped to the spike region that the TCR reacted to and assigned to either a CD4 or a CD8 class. Log10-transformed breadth and depth values were compared by one-way ANOVA with Sidak's multiple comparisons tests. TCRdb retrieved this table from immuneACCESS and kept in-frame rearrangements only. Not all clones are present; in checked studies, unresolved V genes account for under half, and no reason is known for the remainder. D and trimming were read from the DNA, whereas the V and J calls and clone size are those reported in that table. The sample yields 150,000 to 200,000 clones; roughly 94% were counted once. 0.64% of the sample is held by the ten biggest clonotypes.

Beyond this particular receptor, the publication reports: Reportedly, close to half of the unique spike-specific TCRs recognized epitopes lying outside the regions that are mutated in the B.1.351 and B.1.1.7 variants. Because no samples from the day 14 peak response were available, repertoires could be characterized only after the peak T cell response. The vaccine-associated CD4 TCRs covered the entire spike protein, and the dominant responses fell in regions 160-218 and 743-854. The 56-69-year group was small, and its depth increase did not reach significance, likely because of low power. Participants were mostly white British and included more females than males, and it was suggested by the authors that clonal diversity may have been underestimated. Conclusions about previously exposed vaccinees are limited, since just a handful of AZD1222 recipients were seropositive for SARS-CoV-2 at baseline. After two AZD1222 doses, both the breadth and the depth of spike-specific TCRs were significantly higher than at day 0 and than in MenACWY recipients.

The time point label corresponds to: baseline before first vaccination. The vaccinee samples were drawn from two UK trials, COV001 and COV002, one of which was a single-blind randomized controlled phase 2/3 trial testing AZD1222 (ChAdOx1 nCoV-19) in healthy adults. For TCRbeta chain sequencing, PBMC samples from trial participants were taken at day 0 and at day 28 after the second dose. The sequences come from peripheral blood, collected on day 0 of AZD1222 vaccination. The chain joins TRBV23-1 to TRBJ1-2, with 7 bases aligning to TRBD1. TRBV23-1 is recorded as an ORF, its role being uncertain. This sequence originates from an adult in good health. CDR3 reads: CASSQSRQGPYGYTF. The DNA sequence follows: TGCGCCAGCAGTCAATCGAGACAGGGACCTTATGGCTACACCTTC.